This TCR beta chain was captured in a study of T cell responses to AZD1222 COVID-19 vaccine. Study observations and caveats: Reportedly, nearly half of unique spike TCRs recognized epitopes outside B.1.351/B.1.1.7 mutations. Females outnumbered males among donors, who were mostly white British; clonal diversity was possibly underestimated.

The protocol was immunoSEQ multiplex PCR, while the TCRdb copy is restricted to in-frame clones and leaves out a portion. This sample yields some 160,000 clones, of which approximately 91% are seen a single time; more than 1.5% belongs to the top ten. With respect to this clone: Its target is unknown.

The germline V gene encodes CDR1 SQVTM and CDR2 ANQGSEA. J was trimmed by 3 bases and V by 3 bases; bases with no gene match: 6. The CDR3 is 15 residues long. V and J are TRBV29-1 and TRBJ1-5; 9 bases are a match to TRBD1. The sequencing used peripheral blood, collected 28 days after the second AZD1222 dose. The receptor comes from an adult who received the AZD1222 COVID-19 vaccine. The chain's CDR3 is CSVDEDRGFNQPQHF. The DNA for the CDR3 is TGCAGCGTTGACGAGGACAGGGGATTCAATCAGCCCCAGCATTTT.